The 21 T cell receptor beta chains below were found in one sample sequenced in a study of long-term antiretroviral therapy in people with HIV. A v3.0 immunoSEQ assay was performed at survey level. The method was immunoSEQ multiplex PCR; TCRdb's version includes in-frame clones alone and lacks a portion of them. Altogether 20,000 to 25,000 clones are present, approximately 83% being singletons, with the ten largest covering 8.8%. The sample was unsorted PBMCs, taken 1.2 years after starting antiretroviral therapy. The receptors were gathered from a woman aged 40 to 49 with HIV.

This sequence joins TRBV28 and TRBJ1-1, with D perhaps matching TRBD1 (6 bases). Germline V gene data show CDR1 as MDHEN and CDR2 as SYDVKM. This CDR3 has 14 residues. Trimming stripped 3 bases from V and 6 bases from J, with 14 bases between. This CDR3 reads CASSLYKNRAEAFF. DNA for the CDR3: TGTGCCAGCAGTTTGTACAAAAACAGGGCTGAAGCTTTCTTT.

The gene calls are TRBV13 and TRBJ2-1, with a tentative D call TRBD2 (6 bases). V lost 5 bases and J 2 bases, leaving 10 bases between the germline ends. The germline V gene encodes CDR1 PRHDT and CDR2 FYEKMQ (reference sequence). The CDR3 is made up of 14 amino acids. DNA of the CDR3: TGTGCCAGCAGCCCCGGGAGTCCCTACAATGAGCAGTTCTTC. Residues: CASSPGSPYNEQFF.

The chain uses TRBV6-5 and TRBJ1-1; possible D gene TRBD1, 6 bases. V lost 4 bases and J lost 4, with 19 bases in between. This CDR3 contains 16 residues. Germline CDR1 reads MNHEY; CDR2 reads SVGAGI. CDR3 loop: CASSFPGEGGGTEAFF. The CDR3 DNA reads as TGTGCCAGCAGTTTTCCCGGCGAGGGAGGGGGCACTGAAGCTTTCTTT.

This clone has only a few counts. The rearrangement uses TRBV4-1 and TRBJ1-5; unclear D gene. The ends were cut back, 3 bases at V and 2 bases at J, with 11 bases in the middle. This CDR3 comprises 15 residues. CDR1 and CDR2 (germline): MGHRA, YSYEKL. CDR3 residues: CASSQLSPGNQPQHF. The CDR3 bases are TGCGCCAGCAGCCAGCTTAGTCCAGGCAATCAGCCCCAGCATTTT.

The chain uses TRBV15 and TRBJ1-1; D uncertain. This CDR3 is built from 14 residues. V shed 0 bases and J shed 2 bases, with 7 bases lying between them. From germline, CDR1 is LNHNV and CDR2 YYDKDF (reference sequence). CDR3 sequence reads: CATSRDGPNTEAFF. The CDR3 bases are TGTGCCACCAGCAGAGATGGACCAAACACTGAAGCTTTCTTT.

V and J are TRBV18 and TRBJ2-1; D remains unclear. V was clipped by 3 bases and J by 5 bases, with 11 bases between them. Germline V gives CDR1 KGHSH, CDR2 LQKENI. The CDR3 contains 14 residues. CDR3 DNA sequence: TGTGCCAGCTCACCCTCTACAGAAAACAATGAGCAGTTCTTC. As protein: CASSPSTENNEQFF.

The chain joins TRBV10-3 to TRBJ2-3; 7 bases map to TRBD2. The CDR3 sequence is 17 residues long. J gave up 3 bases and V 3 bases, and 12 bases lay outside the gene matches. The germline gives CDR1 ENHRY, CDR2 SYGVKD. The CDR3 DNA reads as TGTGCCATCAGTGACTCCTCGGCTAGCGGATCTACAGATACGCAGTATTTT. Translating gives CAISDSSASGSTDTQYF.

The CDR3 protein is CASSERTVSDTQYF. CDR3 DNA: TGTGCCAGCAGTGAACGGACAGTCTCAGATACGCAGTATTTT. The chain has TRBV2 and TRBJ2-3, with D possibly matching TRBD1 (6 bases). Trimming removed 2 bases at V and 4 bases at J, with 10 bases between. Germline-derived CDR1 and CDR2 are SNHLY and FYNNEI. CDR3 length equals 14 residues.

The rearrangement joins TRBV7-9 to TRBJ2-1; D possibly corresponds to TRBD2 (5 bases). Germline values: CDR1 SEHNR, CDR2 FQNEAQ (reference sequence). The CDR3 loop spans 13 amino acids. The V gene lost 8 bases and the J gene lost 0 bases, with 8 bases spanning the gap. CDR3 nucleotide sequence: TGTGCCAGCGTGGGGAGCTCCTACAATGAGCAGTTCTTC. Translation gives CASVGSSYNEQFF. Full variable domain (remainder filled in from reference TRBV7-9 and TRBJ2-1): DTGVSQNPRHKITKRGQNVTFRCDPISEHNRLYWYRQTLGQGPEFLTYFQNEAQLEKSRLLSDRFSAERPKGSFSTLEIQRTEQGDSAMYLCASVGSSYNEQFFGPGTRLTVL.

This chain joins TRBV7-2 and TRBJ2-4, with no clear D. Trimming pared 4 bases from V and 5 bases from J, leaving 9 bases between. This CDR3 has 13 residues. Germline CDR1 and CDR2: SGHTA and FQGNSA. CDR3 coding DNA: TGTGCCAGCAGCTCACACACCCAAAACATTCAGTACTTC. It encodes CASSSHTQNIQYF.

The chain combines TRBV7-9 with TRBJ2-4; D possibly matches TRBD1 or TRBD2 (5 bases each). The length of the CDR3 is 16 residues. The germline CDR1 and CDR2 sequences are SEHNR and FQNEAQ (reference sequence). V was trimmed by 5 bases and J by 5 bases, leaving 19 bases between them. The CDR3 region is CASSAWTGAGENIQYF. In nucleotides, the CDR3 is TGTGCCAGCAGCGCCTGGACCGGGGCTGGTGAAAACATTCAGTACTTC.

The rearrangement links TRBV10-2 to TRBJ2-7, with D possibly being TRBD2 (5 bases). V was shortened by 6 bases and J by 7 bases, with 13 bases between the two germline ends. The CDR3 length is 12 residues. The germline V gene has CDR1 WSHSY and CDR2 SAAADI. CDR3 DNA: TGCGCCAGCAGAGACGGAGGAGGAGAGCAGTACTTC. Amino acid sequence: CASRDGGGEQYF.

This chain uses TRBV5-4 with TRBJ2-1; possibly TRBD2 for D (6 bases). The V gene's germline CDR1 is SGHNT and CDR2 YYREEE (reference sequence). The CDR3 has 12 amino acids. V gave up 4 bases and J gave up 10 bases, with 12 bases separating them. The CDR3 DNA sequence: TGTGCCAGCAGCCGGGACTGGGGGGAGCAGTTCTTC. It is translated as CASSRDWGEQFF.

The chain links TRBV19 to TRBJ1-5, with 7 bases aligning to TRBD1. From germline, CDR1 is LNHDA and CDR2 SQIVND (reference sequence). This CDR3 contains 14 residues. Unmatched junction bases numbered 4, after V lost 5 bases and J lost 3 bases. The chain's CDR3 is CASSETGTNQPQHF. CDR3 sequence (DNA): TGTGCCAGTAGTGAGACAGGGACCAATCAGCCCCAGCATTTT.

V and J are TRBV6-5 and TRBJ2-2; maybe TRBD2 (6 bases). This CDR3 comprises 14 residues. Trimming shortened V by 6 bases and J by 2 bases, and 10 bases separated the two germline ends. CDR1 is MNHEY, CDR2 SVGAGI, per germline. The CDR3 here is CASRPGTNTGELFF. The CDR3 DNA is TGTGCCAGCAGACCCGGGACTAACACCGGGGAGCTGTTTTTT.

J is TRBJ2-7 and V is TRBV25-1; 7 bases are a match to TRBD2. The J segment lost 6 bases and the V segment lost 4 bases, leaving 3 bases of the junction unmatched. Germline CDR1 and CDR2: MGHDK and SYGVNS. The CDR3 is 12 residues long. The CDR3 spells CASSGGGTEQYF. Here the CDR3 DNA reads TGTGCCAGCAGTGGGGGAGGGACCGAGCAGTACTTC.

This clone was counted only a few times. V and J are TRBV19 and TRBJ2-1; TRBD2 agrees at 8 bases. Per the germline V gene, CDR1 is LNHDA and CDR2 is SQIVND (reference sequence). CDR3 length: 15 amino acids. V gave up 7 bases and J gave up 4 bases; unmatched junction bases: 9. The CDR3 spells CASNSGTRGYNEQFF. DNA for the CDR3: TGTGCCAGTAATAGCGGGACCCGGGGTTACAATGAGCAGTTCTTC.

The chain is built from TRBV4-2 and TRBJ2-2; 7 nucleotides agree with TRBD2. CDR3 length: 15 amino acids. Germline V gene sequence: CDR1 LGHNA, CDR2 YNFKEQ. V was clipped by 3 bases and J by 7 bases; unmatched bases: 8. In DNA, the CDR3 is TGTGCCAGCAGCCAGGTGGGCGGGAGAAACGGGGAGCTGTTTTTT. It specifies CASSQVGGRNGELFF.

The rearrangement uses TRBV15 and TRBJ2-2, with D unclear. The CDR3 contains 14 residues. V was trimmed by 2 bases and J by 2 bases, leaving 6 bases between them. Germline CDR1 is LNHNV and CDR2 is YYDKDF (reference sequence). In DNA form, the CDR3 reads TGTGCCACCAGCAGACTTGGTAACACCGGGGAGCTGTTTTTT. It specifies CATSRLGNTGELFF. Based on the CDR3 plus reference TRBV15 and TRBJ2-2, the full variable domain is DAMVIQNPRYQVTQFGKPVTLSCSQTLNHNVMYWYQQKSSQAPKLLFHYYDKDFNNEADTPDNFQSRRPNTSFCFLDIRSPGLGDTAMYLCATSRLGNTGELFFGEGSRLTVL.

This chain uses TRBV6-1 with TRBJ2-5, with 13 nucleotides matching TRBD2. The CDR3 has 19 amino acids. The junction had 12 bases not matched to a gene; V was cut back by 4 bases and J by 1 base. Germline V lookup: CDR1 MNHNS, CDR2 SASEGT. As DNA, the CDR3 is TGTGCCAGCAGTGCACCTCCGGGACTAGCGGGATTCTTCCAAGAGACCCAGTACTTC. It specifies CASSAPPGLAGFFQETQYF.

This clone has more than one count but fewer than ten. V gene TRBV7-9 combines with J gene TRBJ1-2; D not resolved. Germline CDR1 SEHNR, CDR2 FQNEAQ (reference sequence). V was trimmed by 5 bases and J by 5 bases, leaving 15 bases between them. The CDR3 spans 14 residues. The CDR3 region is CASSTSNGAYGYTF. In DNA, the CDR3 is TGTGCCAGCAGCACCAGTAACGGAGCTTATGGCTACACCTTC.